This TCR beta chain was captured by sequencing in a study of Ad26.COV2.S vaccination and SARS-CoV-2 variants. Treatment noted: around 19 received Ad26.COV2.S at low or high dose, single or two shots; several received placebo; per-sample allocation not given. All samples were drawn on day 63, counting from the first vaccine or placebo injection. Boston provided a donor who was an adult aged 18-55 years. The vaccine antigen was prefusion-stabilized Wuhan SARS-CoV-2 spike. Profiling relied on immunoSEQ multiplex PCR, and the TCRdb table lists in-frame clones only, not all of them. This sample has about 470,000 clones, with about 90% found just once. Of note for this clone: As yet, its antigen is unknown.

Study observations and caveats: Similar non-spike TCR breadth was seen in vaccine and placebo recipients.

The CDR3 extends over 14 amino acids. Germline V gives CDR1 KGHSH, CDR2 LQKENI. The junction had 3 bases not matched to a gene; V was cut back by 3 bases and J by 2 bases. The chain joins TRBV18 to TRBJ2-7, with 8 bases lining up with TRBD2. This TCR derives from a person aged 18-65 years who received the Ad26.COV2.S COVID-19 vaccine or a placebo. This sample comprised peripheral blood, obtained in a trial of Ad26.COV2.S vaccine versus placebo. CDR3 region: CASSPSTSAYEQYF. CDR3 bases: TGTGCCAGCTCACCGTCGACTAGCGCCTACGAGCAGTACTTC.